This T cell receptor beta chain was identified in a study of CD8+ T cells in alopecia areata. General observations from the study: Persistence of many expanded lesional clones was seen in scalp and blood during tofacitinib.

This clone has just a few counts. The antigen is undetermined. cDNA reverse transcribed from extracted RNA served as the sequencing template. Some clones are missing from TCRdb's copy, which holds only in-frame ones; the method was immunoSEQ multiplex PCR. The sample includes 210,000 or so clones, 66% of them seen just once. Noted treatment: oral pan-JAK inhibitor, 5-10 mg twice daily. Sorting of CD4+ and CD8+ T cells was performed on PBMCs. Here the sequenced sample was CD4+ T cells sorted from blood, taken between weeks 43 and 45, from a patient treated with tofacitinib. This TCR was sampled from a human donor with alopecia areata.

This CDR3 reads CASSADRFNQPQHF. In DNA, the CDR3 is TGTGCCAGCAGCGCCGACAGATTTAATCAGCCCCAGCATTTT. This chain links TRBV11-2 with TRBJ1-5; D might be TRBD1 (5 bases). Germline CDR1 SGHAT, CDR2 FQNNGV. V was pared by 5 bases and J by 4 bases, with 12 bases between. This CDR3 region has 14 residues.